This is a list of T cell receptor beta chains from one sample in a study of T cell responses to AZD1222 COVID-19 vaccine. Profiled with immunoSEQ multiplex PCR; TCRdb holds only in-frame clones, not every one. The profile covers 80,000 to 90,000 clones, with 70% to 90% appearing a single time and under 5% taken by the ten largest. The material was peripheral blood, obtained on day 0 of MenACWY control vaccination. These receptors came from an adult in good health. Each CDR3 is given with its conserved first and last residue. D genes are given only for firm matches. The size entry is marked missing in some rows and otherwise reads once, few, many or a size class.

TRBV3-1/TRBV3-2	TRBD2	.	TRBJ2-1	CASSYGTSGWSYNEQFF	TGTGCCAGCAGCTATGGGACTAGCGGGTGGTCCTACAATGAGCAGTTCTTC
TRBV6-5	TRBD2	.	TRBJ2-7	CASLLTSAIYEQYF	TGTGCCAGCTTACTCACTAGCGCGATCTACGAGCAGTACTTC
TRBV5-4	TRBD1	.	TRBJ1-4	CASSLTGGGEKLFF	TGTGCCAGCAGCCTGACAGGGGGAGGTGAAAAACTGTTTTTT
TRBV6-5	.	.	TRBJ2-6	CASRYGVSGANVLTF	TGTGCCAGCCGATACGGGGTCTCTGGGGCCAACGTCCTGACTTTC
TRBV28	TRBD1	.	TRBJ1-2	CASSGPRDRGHGYTF	TGTGCCAGCAGCGGGCCCCGGGACAGGGGGCATGGCTACACCTTC
TRBV15	.	.	TRBJ2-7	CATSREGHGYEQYF	TGTGCCACCAGCAGGGAAGGACACGGCTACGAGCAGTACTTC
TRBV16	.	.	TRBJ1-4	CASSHQGSNEKLFF	TGTGCCAGCAGCCATCAGGGGTCTAATGAAAAACTGTTTTTT
TRBV19	.	.	TRBJ2-5	CASSPRVGVETQYF	TGTGCCAGTAGTCCCCGTGTAGGGGTGGAGACCCAGTACTTC
TRBV7-2	.	.	TRBJ2-1	CASSFGASSYNEQFF	TGTGCCAGCAGCTTCGGGGCCAGCTCCTACAATGAGCAGTTCTTC
TRBV28	.	.	TRBJ1-4	CASSSPGVATNEKLFF	TGTGCCAGCAGTTCCCCTGGGGTTGCAACTAATGAAAAACTGTTTTTT
TRBV27	.	.	TRBJ1-6	CASSSPPQGTNSPLHF	TGTGCCAGCAGTTCCCCCCCCCAGGGGACGAATTCACCCCTCCACTTT
TRBV30	TRBD2	.	TRBJ2-1	CAWSGTSNRWGEQFF	TGTGCCTGGTCCGGGACTAGCAATCGTTGGGGTGAGCAGTTCTTC
TRBV23-1	TRBD1	once	TRBJ1-3	CASSQYPGQAESGNTIYF	TGCGCCAGCAGTCAATACCCTGGACAGGCCGAGTCTGGAAACACCATATATTTT
TRBV7-8	.	.	TRBJ1-5	CASSSGDLQPQHF	TGTGCCAGCAGCTCGGGAGATTTACAGCCCCAGCATTTT
TRBV28	.	.	TRBJ1-1	CASRLPGQSAEAFF	TGTGCCAGCAGGTTACCCGGACAGTCGGCTGAAGCTTTCTTT
TRBV11-2	.	.	TRBJ1-2	CASSLIFLKREGYTF	TGTGCCAGCAGCTTAATCTTCCTGAAGCGTGAAGGCTACACCTTC
TRBV18	.	.	TRBJ1-2	CASSPPDGLIYGYTF	TGTGCCAGCTCACCACCGGACGGCTTGATCTATGGCTACACCTTC
TRBV28	.	.	TRBJ2-7	CASSLGGPLSSYEQYF	TGTGCCAGCAGTTTAGGGGGGCCCCTGTCCTCCTACGAGCAGTACTTC
TRBV14	.	.	TRBJ2-2	CASSQFRDTVSNTGELFF	TGTGCCAGCAGCCAATTCCGGGACACCGTATCGAACACCGGGGAGCTGTTTTTT
TRBV5-6	.	.	TRBJ2-1	CASNYFEGEQFF	TGTGCCAGCAACTACTTCGAAGGGGAGCAGTTCTTC
TRBV27	TRBD2	.	TRBJ2-5	CASSLGTSGSLETQYF	TGTGCCAGCAGTTTGGGGACTAGCGGGAGTTTGGAGACCCAGTACTTC
TRBV19	.	.	TRBJ2-5	CASSIGREETQYF	TGTGCCAGTAGTATTGGAAGGGAAGAGACCCAGTACTTC
TRBV5-5	.	.	TRBJ1-2	CASSARPDSSPGYTF	TGTGCCAGCAGCGCCCGCCCGGACAGTTCGCCGGGCTACACCTTC
TRBV6-2/TRBV6-3	TRBD2	.	TRBJ2-1	CASSRGTSGAYNEQFF	TGTGCCAGCAGCCGGGGGACTAGCGGGGCCTACAATGAGCAGTTCTTC
TRBV28	.	.	TRBJ2-7	CASRGRSSYEQYF	TGTGCCAGCAGGGGTAGGAGCTCCTACGAGCAGTACTTC
TRBV7-2	.	.	TRBJ1-1	CASSLGGHTEAFF	TGTGCCAGCAGCTTAGGCGGGCACACTGAAGCTTTCTTT
TRBV27	.	once	TRBJ2-5	CASSLRAMGKKETQYF	TGTGCCAGCAGTTTGAGGGCGATGGGAAAAAAAGAGACCCAGTACTTC
TRBV2	.	.	TRBJ1-4	CAGHRALREKLFF	TGTGCCGGACACCGGGCCCTCAGGGAAAAACTGTTTTTT
TRBV27	.	.	TRBJ2-7	CASSSLNRDEQYF	TGTGCCAGCAGTTCACTTAATAGGGACGAGCAGTACTTC